Below, 27 T cell receptor beta chains from the same sample are listed, as sequenced in a study of T-cell reconstitution after alpha-beta-depleted transplantation in children. Preparation of the TCRbeta library was carried out with unique molecular identifiers. TCRdb re-analysed the PCR reads in MiXCR, keeping a single row per CDR3 protein. Among around 380,000 distinct CDR3 sequences listed, 9.5% to 13% were seen once. The input for sequencing was PBMCs from the stem cell graft donor, taken from the stem cell graft. These receptors came from a human donor who donated a stem cell graft to a child with acute myeloid leukemia.

The genes are TRBV12-3 or TRBV12-4 and TRBJ2-1; tentative D call: TRBD2 (5 bases). The length of the CDR3 is 12 residues. V lost 6 bases and J lost 10, with 13 bases in between. DNA for the CDR3: TGTGCCAGCAGCCGGGAAAAGTGGGAGCAGTTCTTC. This encodes CASSREKWEQFF.

The V and J genes are TRBV6-5 and TRBJ2-2; tentative D call: TRBD1 (5 bases). Germline V gene data show CDR1 as MNHEY and CDR2 as SVGAGI. The CDR3 runs 14 residues. The V and J ends lost 6 bases and 0 bases respectively, with 8 bases between them. The CDR3 DNA is TGTGCCAGCAGGTTACAGGCGAACACCGGGGAGCTGTTTTTT. Encoded protein: CASRLQANTGELFF.

The V call is TRBV24-1, the J call TRBJ2-7; 9 bases fit TRBD1. The CDR3 runs to 14 residues. Trimming at V came to 12 bases and at J to 4 bases, leaving 12 bases not matched to a gene. Germline assignment: CDR1 KGHDR and CDR2 SFDVKD. The CDR3 DNA is TGTGCCCTCCATACCGGGACAGGGAATTACGAGCAGTACGTC. It encodes CALHTGTGNYEQYV.

V gene TRBV12-3 or TRBV12-4 combines with J gene TRBJ2-1, with D perhaps assigned TRBD1 or TRBD2 (6 bases each). This CDR3 spans 17 amino acids. The germline V and J ends were trimmed by 5 bases and 4 bases, with 21 bases remaining between them. The CDR3 DNA reads as TGTGCCAGCAGTCCACGGGGGACATACCTTAATTACAATGAGCAGTTCTTC. This encodes CASSPRGTYLNYNEQFF.

The V gene is TRBV12-3 or TRBV12-4, the J gene TRBJ1-1, with 7 bases matching TRBD1. CDR3 length: 14 amino acids. The V segment lost 5 bases and the J segment 1 base; nucleotides outside the gene matches: 4. The CDR3 spells CASSTRQGNTEAFF. Here the CDR3 DNA reads TGTGCCAGCAGTACAAGACAGGGGAACACTGAAGCTTTCTTT.

This clonotype has more than one count but fewer than ten. The chain uses TRBV7-2 and TRBJ1-1; TRBD1 matches 7 bases. CDR1 is SGHTA, CDR2 FQGNSA, per germline. The CDR3 runs to 14 residues. The trim removed 5 bases at V and 6 bases at J, leaving 9 bases unmatched. CDR3 sequence (DNA): TGTGCCAGCAGCCCAAGGCCAGGGGGGGCTGAAGCTTTCTTT. Protein product: CASSPRPGGAEAFF.

The count of this clonotype is one. The chain combines TRBV3-1 with TRBJ2-7; 10 bases map to TRBD1. This CDR3 region has 17 residues. Germline V lookup: CDR1 LGHDT, CDR2 YNNKEL (reference sequence). The J segment lost 1 base and the V segment lost 7 bases, leaving 13 bases of the junction unmatched. CDR3 sequence reads: CASNHAGQGGTSYEQYF. CDR3 sequence (DNA): TGTGCCAGCAACCACGCAGGACAGGGGGGCACATCCTACGAGCAGTACTTC.

This chain joins TRBV6-5 and TRBJ2-7; TRBD2 aligns across 12 bases. Germline V gene sequence: CDR1 MNHEY, CDR2 SVGAGI. This CDR3 has 16 residues. The V gene end was trimmed by 4 bases and the J gene end by 4 bases; junction bases not matched to a gene: 8. For the CDR3, the DNA is TGTGCCAGCAGTTTGGGACTAGCGGGCTCTCGATACGAGCAGTACTTC. It yields the protein CASSLGLAGSRYEQYF.

This clonotype showed up just a few times. The chain is built from TRBV5-1 and TRBJ2-3; TRBD1 matches at 7 bases. Per the germline V gene, CDR1 is SGHRS and CDR2 is YFSETQ. After removal of 4 bases from V and 2 bases from J, the junction contained 7 bases not matched to a gene. The CDR3 totals 15 residues. CDR3 sequence: CASSAGDRTTDTQYF. The CDR3 DNA is TGCGCCAGCAGCGCCGGGGACAGAACCACAGATACGCAGTATTTT.

This clonotype has more than one count but fewer than ten. The CDR3 protein is CASSEGTGYNEQFF. In DNA, the CDR3 is TGTGCCAGCAGTGAAGGGACAGGTTACAATGAGCAGTTCTTC. This rearrangement joins TRBV2 to TRBJ2-1; 7 bases fit TRBD1. Unmatched junction bases numbered 1, after V lost 1 base and J lost 4 bases. Germline loops: CDR1 SNHLY, CDR2 FYNNEI. This CDR3 is built from 14 residues.

The chain recombines TRBV12-5 with TRBJ2-3; D gene ambiguous. Germline V gene lookup returns CDR1 LGHNT and CDR2 FRNRAP. Trimming pared 2 bases from V and 0 bases from J, leaving 18 bases between. The length of the CDR3 is 18 residues. This CDR3 reads CASGLSNPSAYSTDTQYF. Written as DNA, the CDR3 is TGTGCTAGTGGTTTGTCCAACCCGTCGGCCTATAGCACAGATACGCAGTATTTT.

This clonotype was recorded at least ten times. V is TRBV7-9 and J is TRBJ2-5; D is tentatively TRBD1 or TRBD2 (5 bases each). Germline V gene data show CDR1 as SEHNR and CDR2 as FQNEAQ (reference sequence). V shed 6 bases and J shed 4 bases, with 21 bases lying between them. The length of the CDR3 is 16 residues. CDR3 sequence reads: CASSSRRDAETETQYF. The CDR3 DNA reads as TGTGCCAGCAGTAGCCGCCGGGACGCCGAGACAGAGACCCAGTACTTC.

This clonotype has a count of ten or more. V is TRBV29-1 and J is TRBJ2-5, with D perhaps matching TRBD1 (5 bases). The length of the CDR3 is 14 residues. CDR1 is SQVTM and CDR2 is ANQGSEA in the germline V gene. The V gene lost 6 bases and the J gene lost 5 bases, with 19 bases spanning the gap. This CDR3 is CSVAEDSVRETQYF. DNA for the CDR3: TGCAGCGTGGCCGAAGACAGTGTCCGGGAGACCCAGTACTTC.

This clonotype has at least ten counts. The chain recombines TRBV7-2 with TRBJ2-3, with D unresolved. V was clipped by 5 bases and J by 7 bases, with 10 bases between them. The CDR3 runs 12 residues. Looked up from germline, CDR1 is SGHTA and CDR2 is FQGNSA. The CDR3 DNA follows: TGTGCCAGCAGCCGGCGCGGAAATACGCAGTATTTT. Its translation: CASSRRGNTQYF.

This clonotype was observed a few times. V gene TRBV12-3 or TRBV12-4 combines with J gene TRBJ2-5; 8 bases map to TRBD1. The CDR3 is 13 amino acids. V was pared by 6 bases and J by 5 bases, with 5 bases of the junction left unmatched. CDR3 DNA sequence: TGTGCCAGCAGCCGACAGGGGTGGGAGACCCAGTACTTC. This translates into CASSRQGWETQYF.

This clonotype showed up just a few times. The gene calls are TRBV5-1 and TRBJ2-5; D may be TRBD1 or TRBD2 (5 bases each). V was pared by 0 bases and J by 7 bases, with 10 bases between. Germline V gene data show CDR1 as SGHRS and CDR2 as YFSETQ. The CDR3 is made up of 13 amino acids. The CDR3: CASSLEGTATQYF. In nucleotides, the CDR3 is TGCGCCAGCAGCTTGGAGGGGACGGCGACCCAGTACTTC.

CDR3 bases: TGTGCCAGTAGTATAGTCCGGGATACGCAGTATTTT. As protein: CASSIVRDTQYF. The chain recombines TRBV19 with TRBJ2-3, with no clear D. This CDR3 is built from 12 residues. Germline V gene sequence: CDR1 LNHDA, CDR2 SQIVND (reference sequence). The V and J ends lost 1 base and 6 bases respectively, with 5 bases between them.

This clonotype was seen a handful of times. The rearrangement joins TRBV20-1 to TRBJ2-1, with 10 bases fitting TRBD1. Per the germline V gene, CDR1 is DFQATT and CDR2 is SNEGSKA (reference sequence). The CDR3 is 14 amino acids. V lost 6 bases and J lost 6; bases outside the gene matches: 8. CDR3 in amino acids: CSAKPGQGFNEQFF. The CDR3 DNA follows: TGCAGTGCCAAACCGGGACAGGGGTTCAATGAGCAGTTCTTC.

This clonotype was picked up a small number of times. The chain combines TRBV4-1 with TRBJ2-1, with D unclear. Germline loops: CDR1 MGHRA, CDR2 YSYEKL. The CDR3 has 13 residues. Trimming left V 1 base short and J 10 bases short, with 11 bases between. CDR3 sequence (DNA): TGCGCCAGCAGCCAAGTTCAGCTTGGCGAGCAGTTCTTC. As protein: CASSQVQLGEQFF.

The chain carries TRBV5-5 and TRBJ1-6; D is unresolved. The CDR3 consists of 15 residues. Germline V gene lookup returns CDR1 SGHKS and CDR2 YYEKEE (reference sequence). Trimming removed 0 bases at V and 8 bases at J, with 12 bases between. CDR3 in amino acids: CASSLDVSLDSPLHF. The CDR3 nucleotides are TGTGCCAGCAGCTTGGACGTCAGTCTTGATTCACCCCTCCACTTT.

There are many counts of this clonotype. This chain uses TRBV7-2 with TRBJ2-3; D gene ambiguous. The CDR3 consists of 12 residues. The germline CDR1 and CDR2 sequences are SGHTA and FQGNSA. Trimming shortened V by 6 bases and J by 0 bases, and 4 bases separated the two germline ends. This CDR3 is CASRSSTDTQYF. The CDR3 region has the DNA TGTGCCAGCAGGTCTAGCACAGATACGCAGTATTTT.

V usage is TRBV12-3 or TRBV12-4 and J usage is TRBJ2-3; the match to TRBD1 covers 9 bases. V was clipped by 6 bases and J by 3 bases; unmatched bases: 10. This CDR3 region has 16 residues. The CDR3 DNA reads TGTGCCAGCAGGCCCGGGACAGGGATGAGGACAGATACGCAGTATTTT. As protein: CASRPGTGMRTDTQYF.

The chain employs TRBV10-1 and TRBJ2-3; D may be TRBD1 or TRBD2 (6 bases each). This CDR3 region has 14 residues. Trimming cost V 3 bases and J 6 bases, with 13 bases left between them. CDR1 WNHNN and CDR2 SYGVQD come from the germline V gene (reference sequence). The CDR3 DNA follows: TGCGCCAGCAGTGAACGGGGGCCGTCGGATACGCAGTATTTT. Protein product: CASSERGPSDTQYF.

This sequence joins TRBV4-2 and TRBJ2-2, with D unclear. CDR3 length equals 14 residues. Trimming removed 0 bases at V and 6 bases at J, with 8 bases between. CDR1 and CDR2 (germline): LGHNA, YNFKEQ. The CDR3 sequence: CASSQDDGPGELFF. The CDR3 bases are TGTGCCAGCAGCCAAGATGATGGGCCCGGGGAGCTGTTTTTT.

This clonotype showed up just once. The chain carries TRBV7-9 and TRBJ2-7; D perhaps matches TRBD1 (6 bases). Germline CDR1 reads SEHNR; CDR2 reads FQNEAQ (reference sequence). The CDR3 has 15 residues. V was trimmed by 2 bases and J by 1 base, leaving 12 bases between them. The CDR3 reads CASSLKGERSYEQYF. CDR3 DNA: TGTGCCAGCAGCTTAAAGGGGGAGCGATCCTACGAGCAGTACTTC.

The CDR3 DNA follows: TGTGCCAGCAGTGGAAGACCAAACAGGGGGCCCAACACCGGGGAGCTGTTTTTT. Translation: CASSGRPNRGPNTGELFF. The gene calls are TRBV6-1 and TRBJ2-2; TRBD1 matches 9 bases. Germline loops: CDR1 MNHNS, CDR2 SASEGT. The length of the CDR3 is 18 residues. With V trimmed by 4 bases and J by 2 bases, 11 bases remained unmatched.

The gene calls are TRBV4-3 and TRBJ2-7; D might be TRBD2 (5 bases). This CDR3 region has 14 residues. Germline V gives CDR1 LGHNA, CDR2 YSLEER. The germline V and J ends were trimmed by 1 base and 2 bases, with 9 bases remaining between them. The CDR3 loop reads CASSQAGNAYEQYF. CDR3 bases: TGCGCCAGCAGCCAAGCCGGGAATGCCTACGAGCAGTACTTC.